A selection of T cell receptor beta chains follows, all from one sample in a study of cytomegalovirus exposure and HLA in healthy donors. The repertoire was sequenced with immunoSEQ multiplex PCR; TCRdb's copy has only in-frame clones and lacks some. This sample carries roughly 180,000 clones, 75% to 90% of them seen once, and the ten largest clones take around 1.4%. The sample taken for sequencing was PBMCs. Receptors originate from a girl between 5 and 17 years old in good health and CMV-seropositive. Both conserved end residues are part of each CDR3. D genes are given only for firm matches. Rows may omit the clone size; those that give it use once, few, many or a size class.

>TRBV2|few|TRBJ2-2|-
TGTGCCACGGGACTACAGGGTACGAACACCGGGGAGCTGTTTTTT
CATGLQGTNTGELFF
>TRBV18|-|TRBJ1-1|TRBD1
TGTGCCAGCTCACGGGACAGTTTGTCTGAAGCTTTCTTT
CASSRDSLSEAFF
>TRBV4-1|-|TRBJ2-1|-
TGCGCCAGCAGCCAACCGGACAGTAGGATAGGTGAGCAGTTCTTC
CASSQPDSRIGEQFF
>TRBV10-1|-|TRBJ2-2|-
TGCGCCAGCATGGACATCACCGGGGAGCTGTTTTTT
CASMDITGELFF
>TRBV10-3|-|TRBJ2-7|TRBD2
TGTGCCGTTCCGGAATCGGGAGGCTACGAGCAGTACTTC
CAVPESGGYEQYF
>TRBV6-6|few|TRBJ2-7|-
TGTGCCAGCAGTACGAGGGAGAGTGACGAGCAGTACTTC
CASSTRESDEQYF
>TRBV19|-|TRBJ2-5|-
TGTGCCAGTAGTAGCGGGACAGCCCAAGAGACCCAGTACTTC
CASSSGTAQETQYF
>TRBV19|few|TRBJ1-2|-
TGTGCCAGTAGTAGGGGGCTCGGGGTTAACTATGGCTACACCTTC
CASSRGLGVNYGYTF
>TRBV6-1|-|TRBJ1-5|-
TGTGCCAGCAGCAATAGCAATCAGCCCCAGCATTTT
CASSNSNQPQHF
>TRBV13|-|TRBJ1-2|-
TGTGCCAGCAGCTTGTATGGTAGGGGGAACTATGGCTACACCTTC
CASSLYGRGNYGYTF
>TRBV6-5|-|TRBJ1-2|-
TGTGCCAGCAGTTACTCGGACAGCCTTAACTATGGCTACACCTTC
CASSYSDSLNYGYTF
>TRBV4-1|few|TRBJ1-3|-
TGCGCCAGCAGCCAGCCCGGGACAGGAAACACCATATATTTT
CASSQPGTGNTIYF
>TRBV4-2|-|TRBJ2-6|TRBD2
TGTGCCAGCAGCCGGGAGCGGGGAGGGGCTGGGGCCAACGTCCTGACTTTC
CASSRERGGAGANVLTF
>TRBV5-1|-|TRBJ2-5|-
TGCGCCAGCAGCTCCACGCCCGGGCAAGAGACCCAGTACTTC
CASSSTPGQETQYF